The rows below give T cell receptor beta chains drawn from one sample of a study of shared T cell receptors in the human thymus. Produced via immunoSEQ multiplex PCR; TCRdb's table is partial and in-frame only. The profile covers approximately 490,000 clones, with roughly 74% appearing a single time and 0.013% taken by the ten largest. The same sample was also used in a study of human thymus T cells.

Sequenced sample: thymocytes. The receptor set was obtained from a boy in the first two years of life with a congenital heart defect. The CDR3 runs from the conserved cysteine through the conserved F or W. The order of the fields is clone size, V gene, D gene, J gene, CDR3 protein, CDR3 DNA. D genes are given only for firm matches. Size is omitted from some rows. Given values are once, few, many or a class for expanded clones.

>NA|TRBV28|NA|TRBJ1-2
CASPRGGNFYGYTF
TGTGCCAGCCCCAGGGGCGGAAATTTCTATGGCTACACCTTC
>NA|TRBV10-3|NA|TRBJ2-7
CAISESHSIYEQYF
TGTGCCATCAGTGAGTCTCACAGTATTTACGAGCAGTACTTC
>once|TRBV10-1|TRBD2|TRBJ2-2
CAVLAGDTGELFF
TGCGCCGTGCTAGCGGGTGACACCGGGGAGCTGTTTTTT
>NA|TRBV4-2|TRBD1|TRBJ1-1
CASSQDRGPMNMNTEAFF
TGTGCCAGCAGCCAAGATAGGGGGCCGATGAACATGAACACTGAAGCTTTCTTT
>NA|TRBV2|TRBD2|TRBJ2-1
CASRGAGLGAGDNEQFF
TGTGCCAGCAGGGGGGCGGGACTGGGAGCGGGAGACAATGAGCAGTTCTTC
>few|TRBV28|NA|TRBJ1-4
CASSPGDGRRELFF
TGTGCCAGCAGTCCCGGGGACGGGAGGAGGGAACTGTTTTTT
>NA|TRBV12-5|NA|TRBJ2-1
CASGRMGGQDNEQFF
TGTGCTAGTGGTCGGATGGGGGGGCAGGACAATGAGCAGTTCTTC
>NA|TRBV2|NA|TRBJ2-7
CASSMGPGGTYEQYF
TGTGCCAGCAGCATGGGGCCAGGAGGGACCTACGAGCAGTACTTC
>NA|TRBV28|NA|TRBJ1-1
CASSPRWGDERAEAFF
TGTGCCAGCAGTCCGCGGTGGGGGGACGAACGCGCTGAAGCTTTCTTT
>NA|TRBV6-1|NA|TRBJ2-7
CASSDGVAYEQYF
TGTGCCAGCAGTGACGGGGTGGCCTACGAGCAGTACTTC
>NA|TRBV9|NA|TRBJ1-2
CASSVMETGSAGYTF
TGTGCCAGCAGCGTCATGGAGACAGGATCCGCGGGCTACACCTTC
>once|TRBV29-1|TRBD2|TRBJ2-3
CSVEVAGVRSDTQYF
TGCAGCGTTGAAGTGGCGGGGGTGCGCAGCGATACGCAGTATTTT
>NA|TRBV18|TRBD1|TRBJ1-1
CASSPQRTGTGGFDTEAFF
TGTGCCAGCTCACCACAGAGAACCGGGACAGGGGGCTTCGACACTGAAGCTTTCTTT
>NA|TRBV25-1|NA|TRBJ2-7
CASSELVQGYEQYF
TGTGCCAGCAGTGAATTAGTACAGGGCTACGAGCAGTACTTC
>NA|TRBV6-1|TRBD1|TRBJ1-5
CASKAGTASNQPQHF
TGTGCCAGCAAGGCCGGGACAGCTAGCAATCAGCCCCAGCATTTT
>NA|TRBV6-1|TRBD2|TRBJ2-1
CASSGRVAGWANEQFF
TGTGCCAGCAGTGGAAGAGTAGCGGGATGGGCTAATGAGCAGTTCTTC
>NA|TRBV14|TRBD2|TRBJ2-1
CASSQDRRGGYNEQFF
TGTGCCAGCAGCCAAGATCGGCGCGGGGGTTACAATGAGCAGTTCTTC
>NA|TRBV6-6|NA|TRBJ2-7
CASRPTRGEQYF
TGTGCCAGCAGGCCGACTAGGGGAGAGCAGTACTTC
>NA|TRBV6-5|TRBD1|TRBJ1-1
CASTQGRGRDTEAFF
TGTGCCAGCACCCAGGGCAGGGGGCGGGACACTGAAGCTTTCTTT
>NA|TRBV27|TRBD2|TRBJ2-3
CASSSIGGDIYDTQYF
TGTGCCAGCAGTTCCATCGGGGGGGACATCTACGATACGCAGTATTTT
>NA|TRBV28|TRBD1|TRBJ2-7
CASSRPGQGYEQYF
TGTGCCAGCTCGCGCCCGGGACAGGGATACGAGCAGTACTTC
>NA|TRBV4-3|TRBD1|TRBJ1-1
CASSQGDRGSFF
TGCGCCAGCAGCCAAGGGGACAGGGGGTCTTTCTTT
>NA|TRBV28|TRBD1|TRBJ1-1
CASSLTRTGKESEAEAFF
TGTGCCAGCAGTTTGACCCGGACAGGTAAAGAAAGCGAGGCTGAAGCTTTCTTT
>NA|TRBV9|TRBD1|TRBJ1-2
CASSGQGALDYGYTF
TGTGCCAGCAGCGGACAGGGGGCTCTTGACTATGGCTACACCTTC
>NA|TRBV28|TRBD1|TRBJ1-5
CASSFTTGKGNQPQHF
TGTGCCAGCAGTTTTACGACAGGGAAGGGCAATCAGCCCCAGCATTTT
>NA|TRBV10-3|TRBD1|TRBJ2-2
CAISEMFDRGHVSNTGELFF
TGTGCCATCAGTGAAATGTTTGACAGGGGGCACGTTTCGAACACCGGGGAGCTGTTTTTT
>few|TRBV30|TRBD2|TRBJ2-3
CAWPSPRGETDTQYF
TGTGCCTGGCCCTCCCCCCGGGGGGAAACAGATACGCAGTATTTT
>few|TRBV15|TRBD1|TRBJ1-1
CATSREDGTGRAMNTEAFF
TGTGCCACCAGCAGAGAAGACGGGACAGGGAGAGCCATGAACACTGAAGCTTTCTTT
>NA|TRBV15|NA|TRBJ2-7
CATSRASLRSPYEQYF
TGTGCCACCAGCAGAGCTTCCCTCCGAAGCCCCTACGAGCAGTACTTC
>NA|TRBV2|TRBD2|TRBJ2-7
CASSGGLAGGPGHEQYF
TGTGCCAGCAGTGGGGGACTAGCGGGAGGGCCTGGACACGAGCAGTACTTC